These 29 T cell receptor beta chains came from one sample sequenced in a study of blood T cells in healthy people across ages. Combining a sample-barcoded 5' primer with a J-beta primer mix, a second PCR ran for roughly 6 to 11 cycles. A single record per CDR3 protein comes from TCRdb applying MiXCR to the 5' RACE reads. The data contain around 1.5 million distinct CDR3 sequences, about 31% of them singletons. The sequenced material came from blood. The receptor set was obtained from a woman aged 25 to 39 in good health.

This clonotype has a single count. Likely a read error: the CDR3 ends without its conserved phenylalanine or tryptophan. This sequence joins TRBV13 and TRBJ2-1; 10 bases line up with TRBD2. The ends lost 0 bases at V and 8 bases at J; junction bases unmatched: 7. CDR3 size: 16 residues. CDR1 and CDR2 from the germline V gene are PRHDT and FYEKMQ (reference sequence). The CDR3 bases are TGTGCCAGCAGCTTAGGAGAGCGGGAGGGCCGCTATGAGCAGTTCTGC. Amino acids: CASSLGEREGRYEQFC.

As to this clonotype: Relative to the germline gene, one junction end is altered; a read error may explain this. The chain couples TRBV7-3 to TRBJ2-1; a possible D gene is TRBD1 (5 bases). CDR1 and CDR2 (germline): SGHTA, FQGTGA. The length of the CDR3 is 16 residues. The CDR3 sequence: CACSLIWGLTYNEQFF. The CDR3 DNA reads TGTGCCTGCAGCTTAATTTGGGGCCTCACCTACAATGAGCAGTTCTTC.

V is TRBV2 and J is TRBJ2-1, with TRBD2 identical over 14 bases. The ends lost 4 bases at V and 8 bases at J; junction bases unmatched: 4. CDR3 length: 15 amino acids. CDR1 and CDR2 from the germline V gene are SNHLY and FYNNEI. The CDR3 loop is CASSAGTSGGYEQFF. The CDR3 bases are TGTGCCAGCAGTGCCGGGACTAGCGGGGGTTATGAGCAGTTCTTC.

The V call is TRBV12-3 or TRBV12-4, the J call TRBJ1-1; 8 nucleotides agree with TRBD1. The CDR3 has 14 residues. J lost 3 bases, V lost 5 bases, and 5 bases had no gene match. Here the CDR3 reads CASSHTGGDTEAFF. For the CDR3, the DNA is TGTGCCAGCAGTCATACAGGGGGGGACACTGAAGCTTTCTTT.

The sample holds a few counts of this clonotype. The chain combines TRBV12-3 or TRBV12-4 with TRBJ2-3; 10 bases map to TRBD1. This CDR3 comprises 16 residues. V lost 3 bases and J lost 4; bases outside the gene matches: 7. The CDR3 region is CASSFGQGGNSDTQYF. In nucleotides, the CDR3 is TGTGCCAGCAGTTTTGGACAGGGGGGAAACTCAGATACGCAGTATTTT.

The CDR3 DNA follows: TGTGCCAGCGGGGGGGACAGGGTATCTGAAGCTTTCTTT. As protein: CASGGDRVSEAFF. V gene TRBV7-9 combines with J gene TRBJ1-1, with 9 bases aligning to TRBD1. Losses at the gene ends were 8 bases for V and 6 bases for J; bases not matched to a gene: 7. This CDR3 has 13 amino acids. Germline V gene data show CDR1 as SEHNR and CDR2 as FQNEAQ (reference sequence).

The rearrangement joins TRBV2 to TRBJ2-4; D gene ambiguous. The tail of the sequence fits TRBJ2-7 better, so the J call may be wrong. Germline CDR1 and CDR2: SNHLY and FYNNEI. The CDR3 runs 11 residues. CDR3 protein: CASKALDEQYF. The CDR3 nucleotides read TGTGCCAGCAAGGCCCTCGACGAGCAGTACTTC.

This clonotype was counted between two and nine times. This rearrangement joins TRBV5-5 to TRBJ1-1, with 9 bases aligning to TRBD1. The V gene's germline CDR1 is SGHKS and CDR2 YYEKEE (reference sequence). The V and J ends lost 5 bases and 4 bases, in that order; junction bases with no gene match: 9. This CDR3 region has 15 residues. The CDR3 DNA is TGTGCCAGCAGAACACTGACAGGGGGGGCCACTGAAGCTTTCTTT. This sequence encodes CASRTLTGGATEAFF.

The V and J genes are TRBV4-1 and TRBJ1-5; D is perhaps TRBD1 (5 bases). The CDR3 contains 17 residues. Per the germline V gene, CDR1 is MGHRA and CDR2 is YSYEKL. Trimming removed 0 bases from V and 1 base from J, with 13 bases in between. The CDR3 is CASSQEGAEVSNQPQHF. In DNA, the CDR3 is TGCGCCAGCAGCCAAGAAGGGGCGGAGGTAAGCAATCAGCCCCAGCATTTT.

V and J are TRBV28 and TRBJ2-1; 7 bases align to TRBD2. Germline CDR1 MDHEN, CDR2 SYDVKM. Trimming removed 1 base from V and 7 bases from J; junction bases left unmatched: 4. The CDR3 contains 14 residues. Here the CDR3 reads CASSLFRRENEQFF. The CDR3, as DNA: TGTGCCAGCAGTTTATTCCGGCGGGAGAATGAGCAGTTCTTC.

A word on this clonotype: A clone one base away is much larger, so this may be a read error. The V gene is TRBV4-1, the J gene TRBJ1-6, with D hard to call. Germline-derived CDR1 and CDR2 are MGHRA and YSYEKL. The CDR3 extends over 11 amino acids. CDR3 DNA: TGCACCAGCAGCCTAAGTTGTCCCCTCCACTTT. Its translation: CTSSLSCPLHF.

This clonotype was found many times. The rearrangement uses TRBV5-1 and TRBJ1-2; the D is unclear. The germline V and J ends were trimmed by 0 bases and 2 bases, with 8 bases remaining between them. Per the germline V gene, CDR1 is SGHRS and CDR2 is YFSETQ. The CDR3 is 14 residues long. CDR3: CASSLGDKNYGYTF. For the CDR3, the DNA is TGCGCCAGCAGCTTGGGGGATAAGAACTATGGCTACACCTTC. The whole variable domain, filled in from reference TRBV5-1 and TRBJ1-2, reads KAGVTQTPRYLIKTRGQQVTLSCSPISGHRSVSWYQQTPGQGLQFLFEYFSETQRNKGNFPGRFSGRQFSNSRSEMNVSTLELGDSALYLCASSLGDKNYGYTFGSGTRLTVV.

As concerns this clonotype: A clone one base away is much larger, so this may be a read error. The chain is built from TRBV12-3 or TRBV12-4 and TRBJ2-7; TRBD1 aligns across 8 bases. V was clipped by 6 bases and J by 4 bases; unmatched bases: 8. The CDR3 runs to 14 residues. This CDR3 is CASRAGTGIYEQYF. The CDR3 DNA is TGTGCCAGCAGGGCCGGGACAGGAATATACGAGCAGTACTTC.

Ten or more counts support this clonotype. The chain carries TRBV29-1 and TRBJ2-6, with D possibly being TRBD1 or TRBD2 (6 bases each). Trimming removed 6 bases from V and 12 bases from J, with 21 bases in between. Germline V gene lookup returns CDR1 SQVTM and CDR2 ANQGSEA. The CDR3 is 14 amino acids. The CDR3 region is CSVLLGQPGGVLTF. CDR3 in DNA: TGCAGCGTACTCCTGGGACAACCCGGGGGCGTCCTGACTTTC.

The chain joins TRBV7-6 to TRBJ2-7, with 7 bases matching TRBD2. Germline V gene lookup returns CDR1 SGHVS and CDR2 FNYEAQ. The trim removed 5 bases at V and 1 base at J, leaving 14 bases unmatched. This CDR3 region has 17 residues. The CDR3 reads CASSLQERSGISYEQYF. In DNA, the CDR3 is TGTGCCAGCAGCCTCCAGGAGCGGAGCGGGATTTCCTACGAGCAGTACTTC.

This clonotype turned up a few times. The chain combines TRBV9 with TRBJ2-1; the D call may be TRBD1 or TRBD2 (5 bases each). Germline CDR1 SGDLS, CDR2 YYNGEE. The CDR3 spans 15 residues. The V end lost 0 bases, the J end lost 6 bases, and 13 bases lay between the germline ends. CDR3 loop: CASSVGDATFNEQFF. CDR3 sequence (DNA): TGTGCCAGCAGCGTAGGGGACGCAACATTCAATGAGCAGTTCTTC.

This chain connects TRBV6-5 to TRBJ1-1; the match to TRBD1 covers 7 bases. V lost 2 bases, J lost 4 bases, and 4 bases stayed unmatched. The CDR3 sequence is 14 residues long. Germline CDR1 is MNHEY and CDR2 is SVGAGI. CDR3 nucleotides: TGTGCCAGCAGTTACGGCGCAGGGGGCACTGAAGCTTTCTTT. Amino acid sequence: CASSYGAGGTEAFF.

The CDR3 loop is CASSPPRRETQYF. The CDR3 DNA reads as TGTGCCAGCTCACCACCAAGGAGAGAGACCCAGTACTTC. The rearrangement uses TRBV18 and TRBJ2-7; D remains unclear. The end of the DNA is better explained by TRBJ2-5, so the J call may be wrong. The CDR3 runs 13 residues. Germline loops: CDR1 KGHSH, CDR2 LQKENI.

This clonotype came up a few times. The gene calls are TRBV4-1 and TRBJ2-3; TRBD1 might be the D (5 bases). The germline CDR1 and CDR2 sequences are MGHRA and YSYEKL. The CDR3 is 16 residues long. V lost 4 bases and J lost 6, with 20 bases in between. The chain's CDR3 is CASSPQGGAKGDTQYF. CDR3 sequence (DNA): TGCGCCAGCAGCCCCCAAGGCGGCGCCAAGGGGGATACGCAGTATTTT.

This clonotype was found a few times. The genes are TRBV15 and TRBJ2-7; the D is unclear. V shed 5 bases and J shed 0 bases, with 14 bases lying between them. Germline CDR1 reads LNHNV; CDR2 reads YYDKDF (reference sequence). CDR3 length equals 15 residues. CDR3 coding DNA: TGTGCCACCAGCCCAGATGCTGGGATCTCCTACGAGCAGTACTTC. It codes for CATSPDAGISYEQYF.

V is TRBV11-1 and J is TRBJ1-2, with a tentative D call TRBD1 (5 bases). Deletions cut 3 bases from V and 0 bases from J, with 11 bases between. Germline loops: CDR1 SGHAT, CDR2 FQDESV (reference sequence). The CDR3 has 15 amino acids. The CDR3 DNA sequence: TGTGCCAGCAGCTTGGGGGACCTTTCTAACTATGGCTACACCTTC. This translates into CASSLGDLSNYGYTF.

The chain's CDR3 is CASRTYRNTEAFF. The CDR3 DNA sequence: TGTGCCAGCCGGACCTACAGGAACACTGAAGCTTTCTTT. This sequence joins TRBV7-8 and TRBJ1-1; D uncertain. With 8 bases removed from V and 1 base from J, the gap between germline ends came to 11 bases. Germline loops: CDR1 SGHVS, CDR2 FQNEAQ. This CDR3 contains 13 residues. Together with reference TRBV7-8 and TRBJ1-1, the CDR3 gives the full variable domain: GAGVSQSPRYKVAKRGQDVALRCDPISGHVSLFWYQQALGQGPEFLTYFQNEAQLDKSGLPSDRFFAERPEGSVSTLKIQRTQQEDSAVYLCASRTYRNTEAFFGQGTRLTVV.

This chain uses TRBV12-3 or TRBV12-4 with TRBJ2-1, with D tentatively TRBD1 or TRBD2 (5 bases each). The CDR3 has 14 residues. Trimming took 3 bases from V and 5 from J, leaving 11 bases between them. Written as DNA, the CDR3 is TGTGCCAGCAGTTTTGTGGGGGTCAACAATGAGCAGTTCTTC. It yields the protein CASSFVGVNNEQFF.

This chain uses TRBV7-9 with TRBJ2-5; perhaps TRBD2 as D (5 bases). This CDR3 is built from 14 residues. The germline V and J ends were trimmed by 3 bases and 5 bases, with 13 bases remaining between them. Germline V lookup: CDR1 SEHNR, CDR2 FQNEAQ (reference sequence). The CDR3 loop is CASSFGTGSETQYF. The CDR3 bases are TGTGCCAGCAGCTTTGGCACGGGGTCGGAGACCCAGTACTTC.

This clonotype occurred a few times. The chain combines TRBV27 with TRBJ1-3, with D hard to call. The CDR3 is 14 residues long. Looked up from germline, CDR1 is MNHEY and CDR2 is SMNVEV (reference sequence). Deletions cut 6 bases from V and 1 base from J, with 10 bases between. The DNA for the CDR3 is TGTGCCAGCAGCCCGACACGATCTGGAAACACCATATATTTT. Its translation is CASSPTRSGNTIYF.

This clonotype was found many times. The J gene is TRBJ2-7, the V gene TRBV20-1; 10 nucleotides match TRBD2. The CDR3 sequence is 14 residues long. J lost 5 bases, V lost 2 bases, and 6 bases had no gene match. The germline V gene has CDR1 DFQATT and CDR2 SNEGSKA (reference sequence). CDR3 sequence reads: CSARRLAGDDEQYF. CDR3 nucleotides: TGCAGTGCTAGAAGGCTAGCGGGAGACGACGAGCAGTACTTC.

This clonotype was observed a few times. The rearrangement uses TRBV11-2 and TRBJ2-1, with 11 bases fitting TRBD2. The CDR3 is 16 residues long. The germline V gene has CDR1 SGHAT and CDR2 FQNNGV. The V gene end was trimmed by 5 bases and the J gene end by 3 bases; junction bases not matched to a gene: 6. This CDR3 reads CASSPGTSGLYNEQFF. In DNA, the CDR3 is TGTGCCAGCAGCCCGGGGACTAGCGGCCTCTACAATGAGCAGTTCTTC.

The chain has TRBV6-2 or TRBV6-3 and TRBJ2-7, with D perhaps TRBD1 or TRBD2 (7 bases each). V dropped 6 bases and J dropped 3 bases, with 15 bases sitting between them. The CDR3 consists of 14 residues. The germline V gene has CDR1 MNHEY and CDR2 SVGEGT. The DNA for the CDR3 is TGTGCCAGCAGGTTCAGGGGGGGGGACTACGAGCAGTACTTC. Translating gives CASRFRGGDYEQYF.

This clonotype was recorded a few times. This chain connects TRBV2 to TRBJ2-3; 9 bases map to TRBD1. The germline V gene has CDR1 SNHLY and CDR2 FYNNEI. There are 13 residues in the CDR3. V lost 8 bases to trimming and J lost 5 bases; unmatched junction nucleotides: 5. The CDR3 coding sequence is TGTGCCAGCCACAGGGGGCAAGGAGATACGCAGTATTTT. Its translation is CASHRGQGDTQYF.